This passage covers 13 T cell receptor beta chains from one sample sequenced in a study of T cell repertoires in cytomegalovirus infection. TCRdb analysed the reads with MiXCR anew, one entry per CDR3 protein. Here the sample spans 570,000 or so distinct CDR3 sequences, approximately 40% being singletons. The antigens these receptors bind are not known. This material consisted of cultured PBMCs, taken from culture after CMV antigen stimulation. These receptors were obtained from a human donor in good health (CMV status not recorded). Some clones in this sample may be carry-over from other donors' samples.

The gene calls are TRBV2 and TRBJ2-5; 8 bases align to TRBD2. With V trimmed by 7 bases and J by 9 bases, 13 bases remained unmatched. Germline CDR1 is SNHLY and CDR2 is FYNNEI. The CDR3 loop spans 14 amino acids. The CDR3 reads CASKWRGAGEAQYF. The DNA of the CDR3 is TGTGCCAGCAAGTGGCGGGGGGCCGGGGAGGCCCAGTACTTC.

This clonotype was seen just once. The J gene is TRBJ2-1, the V gene TRBV11-1; TRBD2 agrees at 8 bases. The germline gives CDR1 SGHAT, CDR2 FQDESV (reference sequence). Trimming removed 8 bases from V and 6 bases from J; junction bases left unmatched: 12. The CDR3 loop spans 15 amino acids. In nucleotides, the CDR3 is TGTGCCAGCCAACCGGGGAGCGGGGGTATCAATGAGCAGTTCTTC. It specifies CASQPGSGGINEQFF.

The chain employs TRBV10-3 and TRBJ1-1; unclear D gene. The CDR3 length is 16 residues. Germline V gives CDR1 ENHRY, CDR2 SYGVKD. V lost 4 bases to trimming and J lost 5 bases, with 20 bases between them. As DNA, the CDR3 is TGTGCCATCAGTGTTCCTGACTCCCCAGGAGGGACTGAAGCTTTCTTT. Its translation: CAISVPDSPGGTEAFF.

This chain joins TRBV7-2 and TRBJ1-5, with 8 nucleotides matching TRBD1. Germline lookup yields CDR1 SGHTA and CDR2 FQGNSA. J gave up 7 bases and V 3 bases, and 5 bases lay outside the gene matches. The CDR3 consists of 14 residues. The CDR3 loop is CASSFRQGRQPQHF. DNA of the CDR3: TGTGCCAGCAGCTTTCGACAGGGGAGGCAGCCCCAGCATTTT.

This clonotype appeared a few times. V and J are TRBV7-8 and TRBJ1-1; D gene ambiguous. Per the germline V gene, CDR1 is SGHVS and CDR2 is FQNEAQ. V was clipped by 4 bases and J by 3 bases, with 6 bases between them. This CDR3 is 12 amino acids long. CDR3 DNA: TGTGCCAGCAGCTCGCCGGACACTGAAGCTTTCTTT. Amino acid sequence: CASSSPDTEAFF. Variable domain in full (rest from reference TRBV7-8 and TRBJ1-1): GAGVSQSPRYKVAKRGQDVALRCDPISGHVSLFWYQQALGQGPEFLTYFQNEAQLDKSGLPSDRFFAERPEGSVSTLKIQRTQQEDSAVYLCASSSPDTEAFFGQGTRLTVV.

The genes are TRBV7-8 and TRBJ2-7; the D gene is possibly TRBD1 (6 bases). The CDR3 runs 13 residues. Germline V lookup: CDR1 SGHVS, CDR2 FQNEAQ. Trimming shortened V by 5 bases and J by 5 bases, and 13 bases separated the two germline ends. CDR3 residues: CASSTGYRDEQYF. The DNA for the CDR3 is TGTGCCAGCAGCACAGGGTACAGGGACGAGCAGTACTTC.

The genes are TRBV2 and TRBJ1-1, with D perhaps matching TRBD1 (6 bases). This CDR3 spans 12 amino acids. Trimming removed 4 bases at V and 4 bases at J, with 7 bases between. CDR1 SNHLY and CDR2 FYNNEI come from the germline V gene. Written as DNA, the CDR3 is TGTGCCAGCAGTGGGGGGCCCACTGAAGCTTTCTTT. Translating gives CASSGGPTEAFF.

J is TRBJ1-1 and V is TRBV4-1, with 7 bases lining up with TRBD1. J lost 5 bases, V lost 3 bases, and 9 bases had no gene match. This CDR3 has 15 residues. Germline V CDR1 and CDR2: MGHRA, YSYEKL. The chain's CDR3 is CASSQVQGMGTEAFF. CDR3 DNA sequence: TGCGCCAGCAGCCAGGTACAGGGGATGGGGACTGAAGCTTTCTTT.

This clonotype was picked up a small number of times. CDR3 loop: CASSDAGETNEKLFF. Written as DNA, the CDR3 is TGTGCCAGCAGCGACGCAGGGGAAACTAATGAAAAACTGTTTTTT. The chain carries TRBV28 and TRBJ1-4, with a possible D match to TRBD1 (6 bases). Trimming took off 6 bases at V and 1 base at J, with 12 bases between the two ends. The germline V gene has CDR1 MDHEN and CDR2 SYDVKM. The CDR3 covers 15 residues.

The CDR3 region is CATSLVVSGGEKLFF. CDR3 DNA sequence: TGTGCCACCAGCCTCGTAGTCAGCGGCGGTGAAAAACTGTTTTTT. V gene TRBV15 combines with J gene TRBJ1-4, with D unclear. Germline values: CDR1 LNHNV, CDR2 YYDKDF (reference sequence). CDR3 length: 15 residues. The germline V and J ends were trimmed by 5 bases and 7 bases, with 17 bases remaining between them.

J is TRBJ1-6 and V is TRBV6-5, with D hard to call. CDR1 is MNHEY and CDR2 is SVGAGI in the germline V gene. The CDR3 extends over 12 amino acids. Between the trimmed V and J ends, which lost 8 bases and 10 bases, there was a span of 12 bases. CDR3 region: CASSNSHSPLHF. CDR3 DNA sequence: TGTGCCAGCTCAAACAGTCACTCACCCCTCCACTTT.

The CDR3 spells CASSPGSRYEQYF. CDR3 bases: TGTGCCAGCAGCCCCGGTTCCCGCTACGAGCAGTACTTC. This chain uses TRBV7-2 with TRBJ2-7; no clear D gene. V was cut by 5 bases and J by 3 bases, with 11 bases left in between. The germline V gene encodes CDR1 SGHTA and CDR2 FQGNSA. The CDR3 is 13 amino acids.

J is TRBJ2-2 and V is TRBV7-4, with 8 nucleotides matching TRBD1. J was trimmed by 1 base and V by 2 bases; bases with no gene match: 12. The germline gives CDR1 SGHVT, CDR2 SQSDAQ. CDR3 length: 19 residues. CDR3 in amino acids: CASSLIIGQGTKNTGELFF. The CDR3 nucleotides read TGTGCCAGCAGCTTAATAATCGGACAGGGAACGAAGAACACCGGGGAGCTGTTTTTT.